This T cell receptor (beta chain) was identified in a study of cytotoxic CD8 clonotypes in ibrutinib-treated CLL. Study at large: The group held 11 relapsed/refractory and about 15 treatment-naive patients, with under 18 IGHV unmutated.

This clone was observed a single time. The targeted sequencing depth was 1 in 200,000 to 1 in 1 million T cells. Method: immunoSEQ multiplex PCR; TCRdb's copy keeps in-frame clones and lacks some. The table records 100,000 to 150,000 clones, 80% to 90% of them present only once. For TCR beta libraries, about 2.2 micrograms of genomic DNA were obtained from cryopreserved PBMCs. The CDR3 length is 13 residues. The junction had 9 bases not matched to a gene; V was cut back by 7 bases and J by 7 bases. Per the germline V gene, CDR1 is SNHLY and CDR2 is FYNNEI. This TCR derives from a human donor with chronic lymphocytic leukemia. The input for sequencing was PBMCs, taken after 24 months of ibrutinib treatment. The genes are TRBV2 and TRBJ2-5; 7 bases fit TRBD1. CDR3 in amino acids: CASIEGAGGTQYF. CDR3 nucleotides: TGTGCCAGCATTGAGGGGGCAGGCGGGACCCAGTACTTC. Full variable domain (remainder filled in from reference TRBV2 and TRBJ2-5): EPEVTQTPSHQVTQMGQEVILRCVPISNHLYFYWYRQILGQKVEFLVSFYNNEISEKSEIFDDQFSVERPDGSNFTLKIRSTKLEDSAMYFCASIEGAGGTQYFGPGTRLLVL.